This T cell receptor beta chain was documented in a study of blood T cell repertoires in COVID-19. V lost 1 base, J lost 2 bases, and 6 bases stayed unmatched. The CDR3 is made up of 16 amino acids. Looked up from germline, CDR1 is SGDLS and CDR2 is YYNGEE. Authors' analysis steps: Estimates of nucleated cell counts were drawn from the amplification of reference gene primers. TCRdb's table, derived via immunoSEQ multiplex PCR, lists solely in-frame clones and lacks some. That table supplies the V and J calls and clone size; D and trimming were determined from the DNA. The table includes about 370,000 clones, roughly 89% detected once.

The chain couples TRBV9 to TRBJ1-3, with 7 bases identical to TRBD1. Sequenced input: peripheral blood. This clonotype originated in a man younger than 35 with active or convalescent COVID-19. Here the CDR3 DNA reads TGTGCCAGCAGCGTATCGACAGGGTATGCTGGAAACACCATATATTTT. Its translation is CASSVSTGYAGNTIYF.